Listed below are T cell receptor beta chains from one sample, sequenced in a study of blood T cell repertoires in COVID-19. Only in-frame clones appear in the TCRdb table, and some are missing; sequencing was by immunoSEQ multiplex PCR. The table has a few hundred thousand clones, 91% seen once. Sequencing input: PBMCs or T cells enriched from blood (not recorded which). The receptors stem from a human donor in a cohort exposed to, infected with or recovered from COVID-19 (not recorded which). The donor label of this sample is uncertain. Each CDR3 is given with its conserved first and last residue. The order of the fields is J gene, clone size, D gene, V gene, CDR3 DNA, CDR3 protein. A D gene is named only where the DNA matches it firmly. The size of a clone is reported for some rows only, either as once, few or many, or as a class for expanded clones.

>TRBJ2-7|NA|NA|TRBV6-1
TGTGCCAGCAGTGAGCCGGGGATCTCCTACGAGCAGTACTTC
CASSEPGISYEQYF
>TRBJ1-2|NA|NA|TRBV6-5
TGTGCCAGCAGGCCCACAGGGCCTTATGGCTACACCTTC
CASRPTGPYGYTF
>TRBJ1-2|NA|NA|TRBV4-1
TGCGCCAGCAGCCAAGATATCAGAGGGGGACATGGCTACACCTTC
CASSQDIRGGHGYTF
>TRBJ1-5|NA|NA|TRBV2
TGTGCCAGCAGTGAAGAGGGGTTATCTGCTCAGCCCCAGCATTTT
CASSEEGLSAQPQHF
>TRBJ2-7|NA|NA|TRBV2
TGTGCCAGCAGCAGGGATGGCTGGGAGCAGTACTTC
CASSRDGWEQYF
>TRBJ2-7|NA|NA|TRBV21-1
TGTGCCAGCAGCACCAACAGGTCACGCCATGGGTACGAGCAGTACTTC
CASSTNRSRHGYEQYF
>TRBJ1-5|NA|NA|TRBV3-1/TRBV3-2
TGTGCCAGCAGCCAAGGAGGGCCCAATCAGCCCCAGCATTTT
CASSQGGPNQPQHF
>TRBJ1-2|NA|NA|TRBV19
TGTGCCAGTACACCAGGACTGAGCTATGGCTACACCTTC
CASTPGLSYGYTF
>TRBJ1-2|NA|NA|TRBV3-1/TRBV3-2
TGTGCCAGCAGCCAAGATGAGGGTGGCGACTATGGCTACACCTTC
CASSQDEGGDYGYTF
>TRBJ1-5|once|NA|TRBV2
TGTGCCAGCAGTGTGGGCAGCAATCAGCCCCAGCATTTT
CASSVGSNQPQHF
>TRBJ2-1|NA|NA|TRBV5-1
TGCGCCAGCAGCCCCCGGGTCTATGAGCAGTTCTTC
CASSPRVYEQFF
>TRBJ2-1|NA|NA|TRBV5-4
TGTGCCAGCGGGGGTGGACAGCAAGCGGCCTCTTACAATGAGCAGTTCTTC
CASGGGQQAASYNEQFF
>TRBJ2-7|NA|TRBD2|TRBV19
TGTGCCAGTAGTGGACTAGAGGGGATTACGGCGCAGTACTTC
CASSGLEGITAQYF
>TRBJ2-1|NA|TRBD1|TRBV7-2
TGTGCCAGCATCAACAGGGGGCGCGGGGATGAGCAGTTCTTC
CASINRGRGDEQFF
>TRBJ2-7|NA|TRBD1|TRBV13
TGTGCCAGCAGCGGAGATCAGGGGGCCAACTACGAGCAGTACTTC
CASSGDQGANYEQYF
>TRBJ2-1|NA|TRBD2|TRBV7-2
TGTGCCAGCAGCTTGGTAGCGGGGGGATACAATGAGCAGTTCTTC
CASSLVAGGYNEQFF
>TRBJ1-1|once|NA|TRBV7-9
TGTGCCAGCAGCTGGGGATCGGGAACTGAAGCTTTCTTT
CASSWGSGTEAFF
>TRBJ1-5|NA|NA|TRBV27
TGTGCCAGCAGTCGGGGGACGGCTCAGCCCCAGCATTTT
CASSRGTAQPQHF
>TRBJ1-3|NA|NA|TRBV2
TGTGCCAGCAGTGAAGCTCATCCGCTAAGCGGAAACACCATATATTTT
CASSEAHPLSGNTIYF
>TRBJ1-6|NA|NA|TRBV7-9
TGTGCCAGCAGCTTAGACAGTTCTCATTCACCCCTCCACTTT
CASSLDSSHSPLHF
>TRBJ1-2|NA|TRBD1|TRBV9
TGTGCCAGCAGCGGGGGGACAGCCTATGGCTACACCTTC
CASSGGTAYGYTF
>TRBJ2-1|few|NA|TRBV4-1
TGCGCCAGCAGCCTTCAGGGAGGGGGTGAGCAGTTCTTC
CASSLQGGGEQFF
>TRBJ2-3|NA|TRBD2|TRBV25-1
TGTGCCAGCAGGGAAGCGGGGGGGCCGAAAGATACGCAGTATTTT
CASREAGGPKDTQYF
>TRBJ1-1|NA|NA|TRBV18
TGTGCCAGCTCACCTTCGGAGGACACTGAAGCTTTCTTT
CASSPSEDTEAFF
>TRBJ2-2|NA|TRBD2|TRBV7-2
TGTGCCAGCAGCCGTACTAGCGGGGGGGCCGGGGAGCTGTTTTTT
CASSRTSGGAGELFF
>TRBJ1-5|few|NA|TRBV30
TGTGCCTGGCAAACAGGCCTAGGTCAGCCCCAGCATTTT
CAWQTGLGQPQHF
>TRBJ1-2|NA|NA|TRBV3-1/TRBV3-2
TGTGCCAGCAGCCAAGAGGGGGCTTGGGGCTACACCTTC
CASSQEGAWGYTF
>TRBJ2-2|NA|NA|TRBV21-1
TGTGCCAGCAGCAAAGCACCGGATTGGAGCGGGGAGCTGTTTTTT
CASSKAPDWSGELFF
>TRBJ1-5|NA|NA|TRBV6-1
TGTGCCAGCAGTGAAGCCGAGTGGTGGAATCAGCCCCAGCATTTT
CASSEAEWWNQPQHF
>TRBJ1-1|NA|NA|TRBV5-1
TGCGCCAGCAGCTTGGCCCCTGGACAGCTAAACACTGAAGCTTTCTTT
CASSLAPGQLNTEAFF
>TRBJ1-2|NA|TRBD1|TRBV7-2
TGTGCCAGCAGCTTAGTGGGACAGGGTAACTATGGCTACACCTTC
CASSLVGQGNYGYTF
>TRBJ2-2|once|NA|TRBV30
TGTGCCTGGAGTGTACTCAGCGCGAGCACCGGGGAGCTGTTTTTT
CAWSVLSASTGELFF
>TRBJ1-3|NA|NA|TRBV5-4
TGTGCCAGCCAAGGGGTTTCTACTGGAAACACCATATATTTT
CASQGVSTGNTIYF
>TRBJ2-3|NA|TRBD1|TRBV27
TGTGCCAGCAGTCTTCATCTCAGGGGGCACACAGATACGCAGTATTTT
CASSLHLRGHTDTQYF
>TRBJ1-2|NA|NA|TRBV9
TGTGCCAGCAGCGTAGGGGCAGACCTGAATGGCTACACCTTC
CASSVGADLNGYTF
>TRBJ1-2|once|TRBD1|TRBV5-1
TGCGCCAGCACCCCCCGGGACAGCGGGAGGTATGGCTACACCTTC
CASTPRDSGRYGYTF
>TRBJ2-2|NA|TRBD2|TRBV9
TGTGCCAGCAGCGGAGGGCTAGCGGGGACCGGGGAGCTGTTTTTT
CASSGGLAGTGELFF
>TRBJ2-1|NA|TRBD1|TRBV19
TGTGCCAGTAGTATAAGGCAGGGGGCATATAATGAGCAGTTCTTC
CASSIRQGAYNEQFF
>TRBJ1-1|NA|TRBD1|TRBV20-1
TGCAGTGCAACAGGGACAGGGGAAGCTTTCTTT
CSATGTGEAFF
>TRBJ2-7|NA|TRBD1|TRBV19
TGTGCCAGTAGTGTCGGACAGGGATTATACTTC
CASSVGQGLYF
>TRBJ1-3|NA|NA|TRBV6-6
TGTGCCAGCAGTTACTCGGGCACAAGCTCTGGAAACACCATATATTTT
CASSYSGTSSGNTIYF